This TCR beta chain came from a study of cytomegalovirus exposure and HLA in healthy donors. On the study more broadly: An earlier analysis identified some 110 million unique TCR beta sequences in approximately 170 million T cells.

The PCR used 60 Vbeta and 13 Jbeta primers. In the source study's methods: In a later analysis, of roughly 73 million unique beta chains, roughly 10 million appeared in at least two donors. The data were produced by immunoSEQ multiplex PCR, yet TCRdb's version contains in-frame clones alone and is incomplete. V and J calls and clone size are as listed in that table; D and trimming were resolved from the DNA. The sample carries under 150,000 clones, over 60% recorded once. Between the trimmed V and J ends, which lost 7 bases and 6 bases, there was a span of 11 bases. Per the germline V gene, CDR1 is MDHEN and CDR2 is SYDVKM. The CDR3 totals 12 residues. The table lists this clone with a few counts.

This TCR was sampled from a man aged 18 to 29 in good health and CMV-seropositive. The specimen was PBMCs. The chain links TRBV28 to TRBJ2-3, with D possibly TRBD2 on 5 matching bases. The CDR3 loop is CASTTREDTQYF. CDR3 nucleotides: TGTGCCAGCACTACTAGGGAGGATACGCAGTATTTT.